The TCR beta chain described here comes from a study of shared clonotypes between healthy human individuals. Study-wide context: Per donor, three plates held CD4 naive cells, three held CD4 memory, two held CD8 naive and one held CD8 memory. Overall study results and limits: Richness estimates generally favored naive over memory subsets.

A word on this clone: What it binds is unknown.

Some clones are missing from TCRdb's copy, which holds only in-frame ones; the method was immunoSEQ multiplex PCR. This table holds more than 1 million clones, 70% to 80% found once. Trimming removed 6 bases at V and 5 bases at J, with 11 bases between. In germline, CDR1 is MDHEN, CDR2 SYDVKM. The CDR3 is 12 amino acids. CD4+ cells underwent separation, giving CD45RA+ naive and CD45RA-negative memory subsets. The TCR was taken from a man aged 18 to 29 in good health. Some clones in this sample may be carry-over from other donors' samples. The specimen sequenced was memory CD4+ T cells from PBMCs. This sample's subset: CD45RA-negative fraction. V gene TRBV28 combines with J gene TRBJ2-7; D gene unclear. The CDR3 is CASRSIADEQYF. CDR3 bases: TGTGCCAGCAGAAGTATCGCAGACGAGCAGTACTTC.